This TCR beta chain was captured by sequencing in a study of patients and donors after allogeneic stem cell transplantation. TCRdb reprocessed the RT-PCR reads with MiXCR, giving one entry per CDR3 protein. The data show roughly 880,000 distinct CDR3 sequences, roughly 17% seen once. Germline V CDR1 and CDR2: SQVTM, ANQGSEA. Losses at the gene ends were 5 bases for V and 3 bases for J; bases not matched to a gene: 2. The CDR3 is 12 residues long. The receptor was derived from a human donor who was either an allogeneic HSCT recipient or a stem cell or donor lymphocyte infusion donor (not recorded which). It is not recorded whose cells these are; they may come from a transplant donor. Material: blood, either unsorted or a sorted T cell fraction (not recorded which). The chain carries TRBV29-1 and TRBJ2-7, with TRBD1 matching over 9 bases. The CDR3 region is CSVLTGGYEQYF. Here the CDR3 DNA reads TGCAGCGTTCTGACAGGGGGCTACGAGCAGTACTTC.